This record concerns one T cell receptor (beta chain) sequence. The specificity of this receptor is unknown. No base-level quality is on record; no much larger clone is a single base apart. The data are from a study of OX40 agonist ivuxolimab in advanced cancers. Background on the whole study: Ivuxolimab was a fully human IgG2 agonistic monoclonal antibody targeting the costimulatory receptor OX40 (CD134). The paper describes the monotherapy dose-escalation part (N ≈ 52 patients) of the phase I trial of ivuxolimab. A male proportion of around 83% and a mean age of around 60 years, ranging from about 23 to 79, were recorded for the dose-escalation cohort. Intravenous ivuxolimab was administered to patients every 2 weeks at six dose levels: 0.01, 0.1, 0.3, 1.5, 3 and 10 mg/kg. Patients were allowed to have had prior anti-PD-1, anti-PD-L1 or anti-CTLA-4 therapy, and approximately 40% of the dose-escalation patients had been treated with checkpoint inhibitors. Of the approximately 50 patients in dose escalation, 19 had hepatocellular carcinoma, about 15 had melanoma, 9 had renal cell carcinoma and 9 had head and neck cancer. The point of sequencing TCRbeta in the periphery was to test whether ivuxolimab changed TCR sequence diversity and drove clonal T-cell expansion. Partial responses occurred in three dose-escalation patients, of whom one had hepatocellular carcinoma and two had cutaneous melanoma.

The paper's findings and limits, for the study overall: Which antigens the clonally expanded peripheral T cells were specific for was not determined. In the 0.1-3.0 mg/kg groups, partial responders were among the patients with the lowest normalized peripheral clonal expansion, particularly in CD8+ T cells. Low levels of normalized T-cell clonal expansion were also shown by some nonresponding patients. At doses of 0.1 to 3.0 mg/kg, clonal expansion of both CD4+ and CD8+ blood T cells was observed from baseline to week 6. After ivuxolimab, CD8+ T cells had more expanded clones than CD4+ T cells on average.

CDR1 and CDR2 are drawn from the germline V gene (reference sequence): SGHAT, FQDESV. Trimmed from V: 3 bases; trimmed from J: 5 bases; junction bases lacking a gene match: 17. Its CDR3 holds 18 amino acids, cysteine through phenylalanine. The only DNA kept is the CDR3, 54 bases in frame from the first base. Genomic DNA was extracted from sorted cells for sequencing of the TCRbeta CDR3 region. The immunoSEQ Assay was used for sequencing of TCRbeta CDR3 regions. This immuneACCESS table, as held by TCRdb, lists in-frame sequences with V and J called but not all clones. Of the missing ones, under half trace to an unresolved V gene in checked studies; the others have no known cause. The sample yields tens of thousands of clones; more than 80% were counted once. The ten largest make up roughly 6.5% of the sample. Patients with autoimmune disease history or receiving systemic immunosuppression were excluded from the trial. Peripheral blood for TCR sequencing was collected from all dose cohorts at baseline, on cycle 4 day 1, and on cycle 7 day 1. The samples were taken from a phase I, first-in-human, multicenter, open-label dose-escalation trial of ivuxolimab. Adults with locally advanced or metastatic head and neck squamous cell, hepatocellular, melanoma or renal cell carcinoma were enrolled in the trial. Before TCR sequencing, CD4+ T cells and CD8+ T cells were sorted from peripheral blood as separate populations.

This TCR derives from an adult with an advanced solid tumor such as melanoma, head and neck, liver or kidney cancer. The V gene is TRBV11-1 and the J gene is TRBJ2-5; 8 nucleotides in the junction match TRBD2. Sequencing used CD4+ or CD8+ T cells sorted from blood, obtained in a trial of the OX40 agonist ivuxolimab. The DNA sequence follows: TGTGCCAGCAGCTTTTTCGGGGGAGCGGGAGTGGCAGGGGAGACCCAGTACTTC. This sequence encodes CASSFFGGAGVAGETQYF.